Listed below are T cell receptor beta chains from one sample, sequenced in a study of spatial heterogeneity in lung cancer. TCRdb reprocessed the 5' RACE reads with MiXCR, giving one entry per CDR3 protein. The sample lists some 1,500 distinct CDR3 sequences; approximately 5.9% were seen once. The sample here was lung tumor tissue, taken at surgery. The origin of the receptors is a female donor with early-stage non-small cell lung cancer. CDR3s include the opening cysteine and the closing phenylalanine or tryptophan. Fields, in order: D gene, J gene, V gene, clone size, CDR3 protein, CDR3 DNA. D genes are given only for firm matches. Clone size is stated in some rows and not others, as once, few, many or a class when expanded.

>TRBD2|TRBJ2-1|TRBV19|medium-sized
CATQARLAGRDEQFF
TGTGCCACTCAAGCCCGACTAGCGGGGAGGGATGAGCAGTTCTTC
>TRBD2|TRBJ2-7|TRBV20-1|medium-sized
CSASLAGGLYEQYF
TGCAGTGCTTCCTTAGCGGGAGGCCTATACGAGCAGTACTTC
>NA|TRBJ1-2|TRBV7-9|medium-sized
CASSPGQSGVGVIYGYTF
TGTGCCAGCAGCCCTGGACAGTCTGGCGTAGGGGTCATCTATGGCTACACCTTC
>NA|TRBJ2-5|TRBV28|medium-sized
CASSTGLALRRETQYF
TGTGCCAGCAGTACTGGACTGGCCTTACGACGGGAGACCCAGTACTTC
>NA|TRBJ1-2|TRBV5-4|medium-sized
CASSLLGGDGYTF
TGTGCCAGCAGCTTGCTCGGGGGGGACGGCTACACCTTC
>TRBD1|TRBJ2-3|TRBV20-1|medium-sized
CSAKRTGPTDTQYF
TGCAGTGCAAAGAGGACAGGGCCCACAGATACGCAGTATTTT
>NA|TRBJ2-1|TRBV27|medium-sized
CASRILSSGVGTYNEQFF
TGTGCCAGCAGAATACTTTCCTCAGGGGTAGGGACCTACAATGAGCAGTTCTTC
>NA|TRBJ1-4|TRBV6-2/TRBV6-3|large
CASSYGPVNEKLFF
TGTGCCAGCAGTTATGGGCCGGTTAATGAAAAACTGTTTTTT
>TRBD2|TRBJ2-7|TRBV20-1|medium-sized
CSARSGTSLYEQYF
TGCAGTGCTAGATCCGGGACTAGCCTGTACGAGCAGTACTTC
>NA|TRBJ2-7|TRBV7-6|medium-sized
CASSLSSGYEQYF
TGTGCCAGCAGCTTGAGTAGCGGATACGAGCAGTACTTC
>TRBD1|TRBJ1-4|TRBV5-1|medium-sized
CASSSHPGGPNEKLFF
TGCGCCAGCAGCTCCCACCCAGGGGGACCTAATGAAAAACTGTTTTTT
>TRBD2|TRBJ2-3|TRBV29-1|few
CSVEDLPTGTSGGTSTDTQYF
TGCAGCGTTGAAGACCTACCGACCGGGACTAGCGGGGGGACTAGCACAGATACGCAGTATTTT
>NA|TRBJ2-1|TRBV12-3/TRBV12-4|medium-sized
CASSLDNEQFF
TGTGCCAGCAGTTTAGACAATGAGCAGTTCTTC
>NA|TRBJ2-2|TRBV2|medium-sized
CASSAGELFF
TGTGCCAGCAGTGCCGGGGAGCTGTTTTTT
>TRBD2|TRBJ2-7|TRBV6-5|medium-sized
CASSYSQGSSGSLTIYEQYF
TGTGCCAGCAGTTACTCACAGGGAAGTAGCGGGAGTTTGACCATCTACGAGCAGTACTTC
>TRBD1|TRBJ2-7|TRBV28|medium-sized
CASQTGTGPYEQYF
TGTGCCAGCCAGACCGGGACAGGGCCCTACGAGCAGTACTTC
>NA|TRBJ1-1|TRBV6-2/TRBV6-3|medium-sized
CASSYWLNTEAFF
TGTGCCAGCAGTTACTGGTTGAACACTGAAGCTTTCTTT
>NA|TRBJ2-3|TRBV27|medium-sized
CASSGSGDTQYF
TGTGCCAGCAGCGGGAGCGGAGATACGCAGTATTTT
>NA|TRBJ2-2|TRBV12-3/TRBV12-4|NA
CASSALSTGTGELFF
TGTGCCAGCAGTGCTCTCTCTACAGGGACCGGGGAGCTGTTTTTT
>TRBD1|TRBJ1-5|TRBV12-3/TRBV12-4|medium-sized
CASSSIPGQMKDQPQHF
TGTGCCAGCAGTTCGATTCCGGGACAGATGAAGGATCAGCCCCAGCATTTT
>NA|TRBJ2-5|TRBV5-1|medium-sized
CASSFGETQYF
TGCGCCAGCAGCTTTGGGGAGACCCAGTACTTC
>TRBD2|TRBJ2-3|TRBV20-1|medium-sized
CSAQSGGPADTQYF
TGCAGTGCCCAAAGCGGGGGGCCGGCAGATACGCAGTATTTT
>NA|TRBJ2-7|TRBV27|medium-sized
CASSLGRTTYEQYF
TGTGCCAGCAGTCTCGGACGGACTACCTACGAGCAGTACTTC
>TRBD1|TRBJ1-2|TRBV18|few
CASSPTGANYGYTF
TGTGCCAGCTCACCAACAGGGGCCAACTATGGCTACACCTTC
>TRBD2|TRBJ2-7|TRBV29-1|few
CSVAWASGGYEQYF
TGCAGCGTTGCTTGGGCTAGCGGGGGCTACGAGCAGTACTTC
>TRBD1|TRBJ1-1|TRBV27|medium-sized
CASSLGTGRFENTEAFF
TGTGCCAGCAGTTTAGGGACAGGACGATTTGAAAACACTGAAGCTTTCTTT
>NA|TRBJ2-2|TRBV30|medium-sized
CAWSPQGGNTGELFF
TGTGCCTGGAGTCCCCAGGGGGGCAACACCGGGGAGCTGTTTTTT